This TCR beta chain derives from a study of identical twins. The length of the CDR3 is 12 residues. V lost 5 bases and J 3 bases, leaving 5 bases between the germline ends. This clonotype was observed at least ten times. Via MiXCR, TCRdb re-called the 5' RACE reads, giving one row per CDR3 protein. In the table there are about 300,000 distinct CDR3 sequences, 9% to 15% of which are singletons. Healthy Caucasians supplied all donations. These data also featured in a second study, about yellow fever vaccine responses in identical twins.

This TCR was sampled from a woman aged 18-30 years in good health. The rearrangement joins TRBV12-3 or TRBV12-4 to TRBJ2-1; D uncertain. Sample: CD8+ T cells sorted from blood. CDR3 sequence (DNA): TGTGCCAGCAGTCCAGACTACAATGAGCAGTTCTTC. Amino acid sequence: CASSPDYNEQFF.